These 28 T cell receptor beta chains were sequenced from one sample in a study of STAT3 mutations in large granular lymphocyte leukemia. Study-wide points: At least one immunodominant TCR beta clonotype appeared in every T-cell large granular lymphocyte leukemia patient.

These TCRs' antigens remain unknown. TCRdb's table, derived via immunoSEQ multiplex PCR, lists solely in-frame clones and lacks some. This table holds nearly 25,000 clones, roughly 93% found once. The source material was peripheral blood mononuclear cells. These receptors originate from a man in his forties with T-cell large granular lymphocyte leukemia. Some clones in this sample may be carry-over from other donors' samples.

This chain connects TRBV10-3 to TRBJ1-5; 9 nucleotides match TRBD1. This CDR3 contains 15 residues. The germline V gene has CDR1 ENHRY and CDR2 SYGVKD. The ends lost 4 bases at V and 1 base at J; junction bases unmatched: 2. CDR3 nucleotides: TGTGCCATCAGTGGGGACAGGGCGAGCAATCAGCCCCAGCATTTT. Protein product: CAISGDRASNQPQHF.

This clone appeared once. The junction differs from germline at one of its ends, possibly a read error. This chain joins TRBV4-3 and TRBJ1-1; 8 bases align to TRBD1. The CDR3 spans 16 residues. The germline gives CDR1 LGHNA, CDR2 YSLEER. The CDR3 DNA follows: TGCGCCAGCGGCCAAGGGACAGGAGCCCGGGACACTGAAGCTTTCTTT. It is translated as CASGQGTGARDTEAFF.

The chain recombines TRBV30 with TRBJ1-3; TRBD1 is a possible D gene (5 bases). Germline V gene lookup returns CDR1 GTSNPN and CDR2 SVGIG (reference sequence). Trimming stripped 7 bases from V and 10 bases from J, with 11 bases between. The CDR3 has 10 residues. Here the CDR3 reads CALEQGTIYF. The CDR3 nucleotides are TGTGCCTTGGAGCAGGGTACCATATATTTT.

The chain links TRBV19 to TRBJ1-5, with unresolved D. CDR1 LNHDA and CDR2 SQIVND come from the germline V gene (reference sequence). Deletions cut 5 bases from V and 4 bases from J, with 9 bases between. The CDR3 extends over 13 amino acids. Here the CDR3 DNA reads TGTGCCAGTAGTGTCATGGGGAATCAGCCCCAGCATTTT. Translated, it gives CASSVMGNQPQHF.

The chain joins TRBV7-9 to TRBJ2-7; 12 bases map to TRBD2. The CDR3 sequence is 15 residues long. After removal of 4 bases from V and 7 bases from J, the junction contained 8 bases not matched to a gene. Germline CDR1 and CDR2: SEHNR and FQNEAQ (reference sequence). DNA for the CDR3: TGTGCCAGCAGCTCGACTAGCGGGGGAACTCCTGAGCAGTACTTC. Its protein product is CASSSTSGGTPEQYF.

The CDR3 reads CAWTISRETQYF. The CDR3, as DNA: TGTGCCTGGACCATCTCAAGGGAGACCCAGTACTTC. The chain is built from TRBV30 and TRBJ2-5; no clear D gene. This CDR3 comprises 12 residues. From germline, CDR1 is GTSNPN and CDR2 SVGIG (reference sequence). Trimming cost V 4 bases and J 5 bases, with 11 bases left between them. Full variable domain (rest looked up from reference TRBV30 and TRBJ2-5): SQTIHQWPATLVQPVGSPLSLECTVEGTSNPNLYWYRQAAGRGLQLLFYSVGIGQISSEVPQNLSASRPQDRQFILSSKKLLLSDSGFYLCAWTISRETQYFGPGTRLLVL.

This chain joins TRBV6-5 and TRBJ2-7; the D gene could be TRBD1 or TRBD2 (6 bases each). The CDR3 sequence is 15 residues long. CDR1 is MNHEY and CDR2 is SVGAGI in the germline V gene. V lost 0 bases to trimming and J lost 4 bases, with 13 bases between them. The CDR3 region has the DNA TGTGCCAGCAGTTACTCGGGGGGCTTAGGTTACGAGCAGTACTTC. Translated: CASSYSGGLGYEQYF.

The chain carries TRBV7-2 and TRBJ2-6; 12 bases line up with TRBD1. V shed 6 bases, J shed 1 base, and the junction held 10 bases outside the gene matches. Germline loops: CDR1 SGHTA, CDR2 FQGNSA. This CDR3 is built from 19 residues. The CDR3 region is CASRFFPGQGASGANVLTF. DNA of the CDR3: TGTGCCAGCAGATTTTTCCCGGGACAGGGGGCTTCTGGGGCCAACGTCCTGACTTTC.

The chain combines TRBV7-9 with TRBJ1-1; D gene uncertain. The CDR3 spans 15 residues. Germline V gene data show CDR1 as SEHNR and CDR2 as FQNEAQ (reference sequence). V lost 1 base to trimming and J lost 1 base, with 10 bases between them. The CDR3 DNA reads TGTGCCAGCAGCTTAGGGGCAGTGGGGAACACTGAAGCTTTCTTT. It specifies CASSLGAVGNTEAFF.

This clone was detected only once. The CDR3 sequence is CASSLVGSIEAFF. The CDR3, as DNA: TGTGCCAGCAGCTTAGTAGGGTCCATTGAAGCTTTCTTT. This rearrangement joins TRBV11-2 to TRBJ1-1; the D is unclear. The CDR3 extends over 13 amino acids. Germline values: CDR1 SGHAT, CDR2 FQNNGV. Trimming shortened V by 1 base and J by 7 bases, and 10 bases separated the two germline ends.

This clone has only one observation. The CDR3 sequence: CASSPPAGRDLQYF. The CDR3 DNA is TGTGCCAGCTCACCACCGGCGGGACGAGATTTACAGTACTTC. The chain is built from TRBV18 and TRBJ2-7; D may be TRBD2 (6 bases). The CDR3 spans 14 residues. Looked up from germline, CDR1 is KGHSH and CDR2 is LQKENI. The ends were cut back, 0 bases at V and 10 bases at J, with 16 bases in the middle.

This clone has just one count. The gene calls are TRBV30 and TRBJ1-2; D gene ambiguous. Germline V gene sequence: CDR1 GTSNPN, CDR2 SVGIG (reference sequence). The CDR3 runs 14 residues. V lost 2 bases and J 0 bases, leaving 10 bases between the germline ends. The CDR3 reads CAWSWRGSNYGYTF. DNA of the CDR3: TGTGCCTGGAGTTGGCGGGGATCTAACTATGGCTACACCTTC.

Only one count was recorded for this clone. The chain uses TRBV4-1 and TRBJ2-7, with 9 bases that match TRBD1. V lost 1 base, J lost 2 bases, and 3 bases stayed unmatched. This CDR3 region has 15 residues. The germline gives CDR1 MGHRA, CDR2 YSYEKL. The CDR3 bases are TGCGCCAGCAGCCAAGGAACAGGGGGCGCCTACGAGCAGTACTTC. It specifies CASSQGTGGAYEQYF.

This clone was seen only once. The chain uses TRBV4-3 and TRBJ1-1; 8 nucleotides agree with TRBD1. Germline CDR1 reads LGHNA; CDR2 reads YSLEER. V dropped 1 base and J dropped 5; count of bases not matched to a gene: 6. The CDR3 length is 15 residues. Here the CDR3 DNA reads TGCGCCAGCAGCCAAGCCACAGGGGGATGGACTGAAGCTTTCTTT. This translates into CASSQATGGWTEAFF.

This rearrangement joins TRBV18 to TRBJ1-2; the D gene is possibly TRBD1 (6 bases). Germline lookup yields CDR1 KGHSH and CDR2 LQKENI. Trimming removed 3 bases at V and 0 bases at J, with 14 bases between. This CDR3 is 16 amino acids long. This chain's CDR3 is CASSPIGQLSNYGYTF. CDR3 sequence (DNA): TGTGCCAGCTCACCTATCGGACAGCTCTCTAACTATGGCTACACCTTC. Drawing the rest from reference TRBV18 and TRBJ1-2, the complete variable domain is NAGVMQNPRHLVRRRGQEARLRCSPMKGHSHVYWYRQLPEEGLKFMVYLQKENIIDESGMPKERFSAEFPKEGPSILRIQQVVRGDSAAYFCASSPIGQLSNYGYTFGSGTRLTVV.

For the CDR3, the DNA is TGTGCCAGCAGCCGGGACGCAAATCAGCCCCAGCATTTT. Residues: CASSRDANQPQHF. The genes are TRBV7-6 and TRBJ1-5; the D gene is possibly TRBD1 (5 bases). The length of the CDR3 is 13 residues. V lost 5 bases, J lost 4 bases, and 9 bases lay in between. Germline CDR1 reads SGHVS; CDR2 reads FNYEAQ.

The V call is TRBV15, the J call TRBJ2-7; D perhaps matches TRBD2 (7 bases). Germline V gene data show CDR1 as LNHNV and CDR2 as YYDKDF (reference sequence). There are 14 residues in the CDR3. V was cut by 4 bases and J by 3 bases, with 13 bases left in between. The CDR3 sequence is CATSKGGASYEQYF. For the CDR3, the DNA is TGTGCCACCAGCAAGGGGGGGGCAAGCTACGAGCAGTACTTC. Variable domain in full (rest from reference TRBV15 and TRBJ2-7): DAMVIQNPRYQVTQFGKPVTLSCSQTLNHNVMYWYQQKSSQAPKLLFHYYDKDFNNEADTPDNFQSRRPNTSFCFLDIRSPGLGDTAMYLCATSKGGASYEQYFGPGTRLTVT.

The chain has TRBV7-2 and TRBJ2-1; perhaps TRBD2 as D (5 bases). The germline gives CDR1 SGHTA, CDR2 FQGNSA. V was cut by 8 bases and J by 5 bases, with 13 bases left in between. The CDR3 spans 13 residues. This CDR3 is CASARLLNNEQFF. The CDR3 DNA sequence: TGTGCCAGCGCCCGACTACTAAACAATGAGCAGTTCTTC.

The rearrangement links TRBV30 to TRBJ1-1; no clear D. The CDR3 loop spans 11 amino acids. Germline values: CDR1 GTSNPN, CDR2 SVGIG (reference sequence). V lost 0 bases and J lost 7, with 6 bases in between. The chain's CDR3 is CAWSVTGEAFF. CDR3 nucleotides: TGTGCCTGGAGTGTAACTGGTGAAGCTTTCTTT.

This clone was seen a single time. This chain links TRBV6-5 with TRBJ1-2; weak D call: TRBD1 (6 bases). V lost 6 bases and J 6 bases, leaving 11 bases between the germline ends. The CDR3 is made up of 12 amino acids. Germline V gene sequence: CDR1 MNHEY, CDR2 SVGAGI. Written as DNA, the CDR3 is TGTGCCAGCAGCCCTACAGGGAATGGCTACACCTTC. It encodes CASSPTGNGYTF.

This chain joins TRBV2 and TRBJ1-2; 10 nucleotides agree with TRBD1. The V gene's germline CDR1 is SNHLY and CDR2 FYNNEI. This CDR3 region has 13 residues. With 7 bases clipped from V and 8 bases from J, the junction kept 7 bases outside the gene matches. The CDR3 loop is CASNSGQGGGYTF. DNA of the CDR3: TGTGCCAGCAACTCCGGACAGGGGGGCGGCTACACCTTC. The full variable domain, with the rest looked up from reference TRBV2 and TRBJ1-2, is EPEVTQTPSHQVTQMGQEVILRCVPISNHLYFYWYRQILGQKVEFLVSFYNNEISEKSEIFDDQFSVERPDGSNFTLKIRSTKLEDSAMYFCASNSGQGGGYTFGSGTRLTVV.

This sequence joins TRBV9 and TRBJ2-2, with 9 bases fitting TRBD2. This CDR3 comprises 16 residues. In germline, CDR1 is SGDLS, CDR2 YYNGEE. Losses at the gene ends were 2 bases for V and 0 bases for J; bases not matched to a gene: 2. The CDR3 region has the DNA TGTGCCAGCAGCGTTAGCGGGGGCCCGAACACCGGGGAGCTGTTTTTT. Translated: CASSVSGGPNTGELFF.

The chain uses TRBV6-5 and TRBJ2-3, with 7 bases lining up with TRBD1. V trimming: 2 bases; J trimming: 0 bases; junction bases outside the gene matches: 5. CDR1 and CDR2 (germline): MNHEY, SVGAGI. This CDR3 contains 16 residues. The CDR3 coding sequence is TGTGCCAGCAGTTACGACAGGGCGGGTAGCACAGATACGCAGTATTTT. It codes for CASSYDRAGSTDTQYF.

The chain links TRBV28 to TRBJ1-1; no reliable D call. The V gene lost 6 bases and the J gene lost 0 bases, with 8 bases spanning the gap. The germline V gene encodes CDR1 MDHEN and CDR2 SYDVKM. The CDR3 length is 13 residues. The chain's CDR3 is CASRFNMNTEAFF. In DNA form, the CDR3 reads TGTGCCAGCAGATTCAACATGAACACTGAAGCTTTCTTT.

The rearrangement joins TRBV10-3 to TRBJ1-1, with D maybe TRBD1 (5 bases). Trimming left V 7 bases short and J 4 bases short, with 13 bases between. The length of the CDR3 is 13 residues. Germline CDR1 is ENHRY and CDR2 is SYGVKD. The CDR3 is CAITEGQGTEAFF. The CDR3 DNA reads TGTGCCATCACCGAGGGGCAGGGCACTGAAGCTTTCTTT.

This chain links TRBV5-1 with TRBJ2-7; tentative D call: TRBD2 (5 bases). Per the germline V gene, CDR1 is SGHRS and CDR2 is YFSETQ. Trimming removed 0 bases from V and 0 bases from J, with 16 bases in between. The CDR3 length is 17 residues. The CDR3 is CASSLDPPGSSSYEQYF. The CDR3 DNA follows: TGCGCCAGCAGCTTGGATCCACCGGGATCGAGCTCCTACGAGCAGTACTTC.

J is TRBJ1-6 and V is TRBV5-4, with D perhaps matching TRBD1 (5 bases). V gave up 2 bases and J gave up 3 bases, with 12 bases separating them. Germline loops: CDR1 SGHNT, CDR2 YYREEE (reference sequence). The CDR3 sequence is 16 residues long. The CDR3 DNA reads TGTGCCAGCAGCTTACTTGGGACGGACTATAATTCACCCCTCCACTTT. Protein: CASSLLGTDYNSPLHF.

The chain carries TRBV7-9 and TRBJ2-7; TRBD1 matches 7 bases. CDR3 size: 15 residues. Per germline, CDR1 SEHNR and CDR2 FQNEAQ (reference sequence). After removal of 5 bases from V and 1 base from J, the junction contained 8 bases not matched to a gene. For the CDR3, the DNA is TGTGCCAGCAGCCCGCCCGGGACAGCATCCTACGAGCAGTACTTC. Translating gives CASSPPGTASYEQYF.